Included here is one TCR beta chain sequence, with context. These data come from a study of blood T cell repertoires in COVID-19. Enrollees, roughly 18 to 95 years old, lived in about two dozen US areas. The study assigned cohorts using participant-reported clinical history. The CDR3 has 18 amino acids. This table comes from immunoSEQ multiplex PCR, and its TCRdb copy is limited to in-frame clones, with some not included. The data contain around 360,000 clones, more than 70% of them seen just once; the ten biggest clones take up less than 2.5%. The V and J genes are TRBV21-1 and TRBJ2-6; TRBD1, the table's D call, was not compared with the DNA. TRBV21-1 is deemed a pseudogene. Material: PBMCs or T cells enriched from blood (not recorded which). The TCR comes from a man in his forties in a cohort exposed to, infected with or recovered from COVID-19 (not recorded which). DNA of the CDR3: TGTGCCAGCACGATAAGAGGGGGCGGATCCTCTGGGGCCAACGTCCTGACTTTC. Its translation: CASTIRGGGSSGANVLTF.